This TCR beta chain was profiled in a study of blood T cells in healthy people across ages. Study details: For every two T cells, template switching captured about one barcoded beta molecule.

This CDR3 has 12 residues. Looked up from germline, CDR1 is DFQATT and CDR2 is SNEGSKA (reference sequence). With 4 bases clipped from V and 5 bases from J, the junction kept 3 bases outside the gene matches. Study results and caveats: PBMC samples, being unsorted, prevented any conclusive comparison of naive and antigen-experienced cells.

For the second PCR, which ran for 7 to 11 cycles, a sample-barcoded 5' primer and a J-beta primer mix were used. The template-switch adaptor, which had 12 random nucleotides, put a tag on each cDNA molecule. Each CDR3 protein is one row after TCRdb ran MiXCR on the 5' RACE reads. The table includes roughly 800,000 distinct CDR3 sequences, about 62% detected once. About this clonotype: Its antigen is unidentified.

The chain recombines TRBV20-1 with TRBJ1-1; 8 nucleotides line up with TRBD1. The origin of this receptor is a man between 25 and 39 years old in good health. The sample was blood. This CDR3 reads CSATTGGTEAFF. The CDR3 DNA follows: TGCAGTGCTACAACAGGGGGAACTGAAGCTTTCTTT.